The TCR beta chain described here comes from a study of PD-L1 blockade in urothelial cancer. Documented time point: pretreatment peripheral blood. Clones were sequenced by immunoSEQ multiplex PCR, and TCRdb holds only the in-frame ones, with some missing. The sample holds 85,000 to 90,000 clones, around 89% seen once. V lost 2 bases, J lost 1 base, and 11 bases lay in between. This CDR3 has 15 amino acids. Germline loops: CDR1 SGHVS, CDR2 FNYEAQ. The TCR comes from a woman older than 75 with urothelial cancer. The chain couples TRBV7-6 to TRBJ2-5; D may be TRBD1 (5 bases). Sequences were derived from PBMCs, sampled around atezolizumab (anti-PD-L1) treatment. CDR3 in amino acids: CASSLLPQGQETQYF. As DNA, the CDR3 is TGTGCCAGCAGCTTATTACCGCAGGGCCAAGAGACCCAGTACTTC.